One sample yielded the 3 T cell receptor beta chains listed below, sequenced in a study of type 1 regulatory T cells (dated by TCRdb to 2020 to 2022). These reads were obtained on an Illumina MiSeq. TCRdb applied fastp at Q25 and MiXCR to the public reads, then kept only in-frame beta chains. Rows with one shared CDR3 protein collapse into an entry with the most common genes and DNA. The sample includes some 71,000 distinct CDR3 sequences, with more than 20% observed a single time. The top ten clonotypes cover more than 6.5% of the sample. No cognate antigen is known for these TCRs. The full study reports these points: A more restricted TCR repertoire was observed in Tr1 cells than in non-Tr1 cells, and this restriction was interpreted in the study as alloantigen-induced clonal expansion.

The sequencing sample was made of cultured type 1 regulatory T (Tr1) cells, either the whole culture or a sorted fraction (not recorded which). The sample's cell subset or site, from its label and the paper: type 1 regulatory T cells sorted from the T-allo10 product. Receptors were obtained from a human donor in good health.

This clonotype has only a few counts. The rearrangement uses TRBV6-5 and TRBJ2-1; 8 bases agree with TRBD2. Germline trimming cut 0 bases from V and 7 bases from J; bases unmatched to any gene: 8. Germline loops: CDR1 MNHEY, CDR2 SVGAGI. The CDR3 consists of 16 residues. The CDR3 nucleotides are TGTGCCAGCAGTTACTCACTCGCGGGAGGAACGAATGAGCAGTTCTTC. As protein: CASSYSLAGGTNEQFF.

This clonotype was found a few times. In DNA form, the CDR3 reads TGCAGTGCTCCTGAAGTTGGGGCAGGACAGCCCCAGCATTTT. Translating it yields CSAPEVGAGQPQHF. The chain links TRBV20-1 to TRBJ1-5; TRBD1 is a possible D gene (5 bases). Deletions cut 5 bases from V and 7 bases from J, with 18 bases between. CDR1 and CDR2 (germline): DFQATT, SNEGSKA (reference sequence). This CDR3 region has 14 residues.

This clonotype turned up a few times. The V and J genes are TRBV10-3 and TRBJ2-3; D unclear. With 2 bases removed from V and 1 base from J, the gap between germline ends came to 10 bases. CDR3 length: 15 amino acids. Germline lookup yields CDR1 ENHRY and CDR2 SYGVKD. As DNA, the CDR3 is TGTGCCATCAGTGAGGTCCCGACGGGCACAGATACGCAGTATTTT. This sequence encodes CAISEVPTGTDTQYF.